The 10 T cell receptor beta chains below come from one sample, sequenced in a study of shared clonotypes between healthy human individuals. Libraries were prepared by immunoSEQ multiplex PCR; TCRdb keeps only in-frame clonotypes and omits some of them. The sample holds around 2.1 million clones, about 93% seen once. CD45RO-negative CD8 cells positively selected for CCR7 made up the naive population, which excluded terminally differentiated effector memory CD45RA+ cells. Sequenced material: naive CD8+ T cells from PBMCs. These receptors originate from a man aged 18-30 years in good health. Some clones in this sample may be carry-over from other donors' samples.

CDR3 in amino acids: CASQGLAEEQYF. The DNA for the CDR3 is TGTGCCAGCCAAGGACTAGCGGAGGAGCAGTACTTC. The chain carries TRBV6-6 and TRBJ2-7; 10 nucleotides line up with TRBD2. The CDR3 spans 12 residues. Germline-derived CDR1 and CDR2 are MNHNY and SVGAGI (reference sequence). Trimming took 8 bases from V and 7 from J; bases not matched to a gene: 5.

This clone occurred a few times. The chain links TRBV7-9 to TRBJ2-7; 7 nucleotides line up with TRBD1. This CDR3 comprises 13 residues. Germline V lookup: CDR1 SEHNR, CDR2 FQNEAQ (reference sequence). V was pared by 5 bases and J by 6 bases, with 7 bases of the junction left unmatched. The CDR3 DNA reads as TGTGCCAGCAGCCGGGACAGATCCGGCGAGCAGTACTTC. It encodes CASSRDRSGEQYF.

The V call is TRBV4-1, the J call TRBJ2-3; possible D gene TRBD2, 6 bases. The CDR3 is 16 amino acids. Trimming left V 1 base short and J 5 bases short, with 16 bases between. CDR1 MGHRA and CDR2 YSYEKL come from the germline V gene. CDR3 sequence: CASSQGLTSFVDTQYF. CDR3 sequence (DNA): TGCGCCAGCAGCCAAGGGCTGACTAGTTTCGTAGATACGCAGTATTTT.

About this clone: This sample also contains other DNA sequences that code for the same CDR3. For the CDR3, the DNA is TGTGCCAGCAGCTTAGGGGCGGGAGGGCGGAATGAGCAGTTCTTC. It specifies CASSLGAGGRNEQFF. The chain links TRBV7-2 to TRBJ2-1; TRBD2 matches 9 bases. There are 15 residues in the CDR3. Looked up from germline, CDR1 is SGHTA and CDR2 is FQGNSA. V shed 1 base, J shed 7 bases, and the junction held 5 bases outside the gene matches.

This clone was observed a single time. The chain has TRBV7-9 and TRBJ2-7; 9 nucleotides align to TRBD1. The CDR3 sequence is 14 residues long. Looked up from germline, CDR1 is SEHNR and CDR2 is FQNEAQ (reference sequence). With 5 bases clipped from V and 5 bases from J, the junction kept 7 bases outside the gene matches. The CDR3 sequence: CASSPHRGLDEQYF. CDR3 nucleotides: TGTGCCAGCAGCCCACACAGGGGGCTCGACGAGCAGTACTTC.

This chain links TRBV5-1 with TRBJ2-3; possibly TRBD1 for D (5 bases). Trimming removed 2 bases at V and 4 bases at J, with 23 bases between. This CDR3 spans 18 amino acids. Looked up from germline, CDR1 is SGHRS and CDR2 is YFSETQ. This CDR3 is CASSLLRGAATEADTQYF. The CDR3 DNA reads TGCGCCAGCAGCTTACTTCGTGGGGCAGCCACTGAGGCAGATACGCAGTATTTT.

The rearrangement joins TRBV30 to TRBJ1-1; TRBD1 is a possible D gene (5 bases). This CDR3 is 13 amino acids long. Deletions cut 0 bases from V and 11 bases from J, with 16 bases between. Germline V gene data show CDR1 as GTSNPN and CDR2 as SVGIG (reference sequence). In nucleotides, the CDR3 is TGTGCCTGGAGTGTACGTTTCGGGGCCGAGGCTTTCTTT. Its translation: CAWSVRFGAEAFF.

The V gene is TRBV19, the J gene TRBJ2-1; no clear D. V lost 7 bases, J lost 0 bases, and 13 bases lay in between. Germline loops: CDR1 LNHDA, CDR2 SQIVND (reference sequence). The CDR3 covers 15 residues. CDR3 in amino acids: CASTVGSYSYNEQFF. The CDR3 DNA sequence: TGTGCCAGTACCGTTGGGTCCTACTCCTACAATGAGCAGTTCTTC.

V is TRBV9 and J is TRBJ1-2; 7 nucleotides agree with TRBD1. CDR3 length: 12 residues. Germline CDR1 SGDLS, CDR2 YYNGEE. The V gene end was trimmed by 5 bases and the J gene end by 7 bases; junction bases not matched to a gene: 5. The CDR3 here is CASRTGTGGYTF. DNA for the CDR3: TGTGCCAGCAGGACAGGGACGGGTGGCTACACCTTC.

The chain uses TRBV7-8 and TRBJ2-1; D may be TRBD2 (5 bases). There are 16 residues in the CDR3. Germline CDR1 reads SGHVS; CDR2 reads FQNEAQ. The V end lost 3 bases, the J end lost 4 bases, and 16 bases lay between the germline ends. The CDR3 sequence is CASSFVAGGLYNEQFF. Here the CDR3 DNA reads TGTGCCAGCAGCTTCGTGGCCGGCGGGTTATACAATGAGCAGTTCTTC.